This TCR beta chain originates from a study of blood T cell repertoires in COVID-19. The assay was immunoSEQ multiplex PCR, and TCRdb's table has in-frame clones only and misses some. Of roughly 250,000 clones in the sample, about nine tenths were seen once. CDR1 and CDR2 (germline): SNHLY, FYNNEI. This CDR3 contains 16 residues. The J segment lost 0 bases and the V segment lost 6 bases, leaving 7 bases of the junction unmatched. The TCR comes from a woman aged 18-29 years who had recovered from COVID-19. Sequencing was carried out using PBMCs or T cells enriched from blood (not recorded which). The V gene is TRBV2, the J gene TRBJ1-5, with 8 bases fitting TRBD1. The CDR3 reads CASRKDRAHSNQPQHF. The CDR3 bases are TGTGCCAGCAGGAAGGACAGGGCCCATAGCAATCAGCCCCAGCATTTT.